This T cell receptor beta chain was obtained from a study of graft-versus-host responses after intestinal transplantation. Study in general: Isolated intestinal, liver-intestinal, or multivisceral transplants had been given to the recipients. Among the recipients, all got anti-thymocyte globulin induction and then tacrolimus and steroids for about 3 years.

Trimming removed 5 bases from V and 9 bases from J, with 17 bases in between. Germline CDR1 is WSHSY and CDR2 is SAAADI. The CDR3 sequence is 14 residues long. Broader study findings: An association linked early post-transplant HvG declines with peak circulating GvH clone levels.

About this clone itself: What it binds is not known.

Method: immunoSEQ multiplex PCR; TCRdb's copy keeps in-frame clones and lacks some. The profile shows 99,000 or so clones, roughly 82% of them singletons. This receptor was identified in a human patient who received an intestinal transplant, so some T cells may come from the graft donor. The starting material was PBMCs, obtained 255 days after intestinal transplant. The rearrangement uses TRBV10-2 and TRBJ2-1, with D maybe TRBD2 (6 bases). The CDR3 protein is CASSNVGGMGEQFF. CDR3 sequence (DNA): TGCGCCAGCAGTAACGTGGGAGGAATGGGTGAGCAGTTCTTC.